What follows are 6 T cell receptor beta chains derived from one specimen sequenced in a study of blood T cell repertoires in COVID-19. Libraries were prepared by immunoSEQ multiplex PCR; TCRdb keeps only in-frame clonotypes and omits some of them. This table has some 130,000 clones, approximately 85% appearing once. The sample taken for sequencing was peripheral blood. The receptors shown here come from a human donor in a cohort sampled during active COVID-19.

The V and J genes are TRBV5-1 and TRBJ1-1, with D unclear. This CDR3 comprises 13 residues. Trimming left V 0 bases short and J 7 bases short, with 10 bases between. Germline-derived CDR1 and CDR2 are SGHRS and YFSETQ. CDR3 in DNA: TGCGCCAGCAGCTTGGCCTGGCAGATTGAAGCTTTCTTT. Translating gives CASSLAWQIEAFF.

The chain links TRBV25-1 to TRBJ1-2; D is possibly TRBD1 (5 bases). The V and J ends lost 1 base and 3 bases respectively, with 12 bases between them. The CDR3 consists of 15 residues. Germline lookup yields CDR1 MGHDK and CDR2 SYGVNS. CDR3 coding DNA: TGTGCCAGCAGTGAATGGGGCCCACCCCACTATGGCTACACCTTC. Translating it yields CASSEWGPPHYGYTF.

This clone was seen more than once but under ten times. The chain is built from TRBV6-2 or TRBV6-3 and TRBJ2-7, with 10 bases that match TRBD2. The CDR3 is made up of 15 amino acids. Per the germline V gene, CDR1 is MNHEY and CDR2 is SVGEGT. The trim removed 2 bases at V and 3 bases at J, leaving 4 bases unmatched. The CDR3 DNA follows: TGTGCCAGCAGTTACGGTCCTAGCGGGAGCTACGAGCAGTACGTC. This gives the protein CASSYGPSGSYEQYV.

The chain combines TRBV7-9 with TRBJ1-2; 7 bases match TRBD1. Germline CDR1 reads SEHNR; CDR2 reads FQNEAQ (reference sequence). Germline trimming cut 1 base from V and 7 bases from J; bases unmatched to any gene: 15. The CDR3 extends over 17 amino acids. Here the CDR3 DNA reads TGTGCCAGCAGCTTAGACCGAGGGGGCGCGGGCGAAGTTGGCTACACCTTC. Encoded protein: CASSLDRGGAGEVGYTF.

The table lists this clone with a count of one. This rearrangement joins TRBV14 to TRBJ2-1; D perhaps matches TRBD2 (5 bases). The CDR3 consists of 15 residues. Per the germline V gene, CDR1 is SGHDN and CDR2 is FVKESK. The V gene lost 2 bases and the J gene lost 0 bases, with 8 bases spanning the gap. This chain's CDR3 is CASSQLTSSYNEQFF. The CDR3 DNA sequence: TGTGCCAGCAGCCAATTAACTAGCTCCTACAATGAGCAGTTCTTC.

In DNA, the CDR3 is TGCGCCAGCAGTAAGGTCACAGGGGGCAAGAAAGATGAGCAGTTCTTC. Its translation: CASSKVTGGKKDEQFF. The chain carries TRBV5-1 and TRBJ2-1; 9 bases fit TRBD1. From germline, CDR1 is SGHRS and CDR2 YFSETQ. There are 16 residues in the CDR3. Trimming removed 5 bases from V and 8 bases from J; junction bases left unmatched: 14.